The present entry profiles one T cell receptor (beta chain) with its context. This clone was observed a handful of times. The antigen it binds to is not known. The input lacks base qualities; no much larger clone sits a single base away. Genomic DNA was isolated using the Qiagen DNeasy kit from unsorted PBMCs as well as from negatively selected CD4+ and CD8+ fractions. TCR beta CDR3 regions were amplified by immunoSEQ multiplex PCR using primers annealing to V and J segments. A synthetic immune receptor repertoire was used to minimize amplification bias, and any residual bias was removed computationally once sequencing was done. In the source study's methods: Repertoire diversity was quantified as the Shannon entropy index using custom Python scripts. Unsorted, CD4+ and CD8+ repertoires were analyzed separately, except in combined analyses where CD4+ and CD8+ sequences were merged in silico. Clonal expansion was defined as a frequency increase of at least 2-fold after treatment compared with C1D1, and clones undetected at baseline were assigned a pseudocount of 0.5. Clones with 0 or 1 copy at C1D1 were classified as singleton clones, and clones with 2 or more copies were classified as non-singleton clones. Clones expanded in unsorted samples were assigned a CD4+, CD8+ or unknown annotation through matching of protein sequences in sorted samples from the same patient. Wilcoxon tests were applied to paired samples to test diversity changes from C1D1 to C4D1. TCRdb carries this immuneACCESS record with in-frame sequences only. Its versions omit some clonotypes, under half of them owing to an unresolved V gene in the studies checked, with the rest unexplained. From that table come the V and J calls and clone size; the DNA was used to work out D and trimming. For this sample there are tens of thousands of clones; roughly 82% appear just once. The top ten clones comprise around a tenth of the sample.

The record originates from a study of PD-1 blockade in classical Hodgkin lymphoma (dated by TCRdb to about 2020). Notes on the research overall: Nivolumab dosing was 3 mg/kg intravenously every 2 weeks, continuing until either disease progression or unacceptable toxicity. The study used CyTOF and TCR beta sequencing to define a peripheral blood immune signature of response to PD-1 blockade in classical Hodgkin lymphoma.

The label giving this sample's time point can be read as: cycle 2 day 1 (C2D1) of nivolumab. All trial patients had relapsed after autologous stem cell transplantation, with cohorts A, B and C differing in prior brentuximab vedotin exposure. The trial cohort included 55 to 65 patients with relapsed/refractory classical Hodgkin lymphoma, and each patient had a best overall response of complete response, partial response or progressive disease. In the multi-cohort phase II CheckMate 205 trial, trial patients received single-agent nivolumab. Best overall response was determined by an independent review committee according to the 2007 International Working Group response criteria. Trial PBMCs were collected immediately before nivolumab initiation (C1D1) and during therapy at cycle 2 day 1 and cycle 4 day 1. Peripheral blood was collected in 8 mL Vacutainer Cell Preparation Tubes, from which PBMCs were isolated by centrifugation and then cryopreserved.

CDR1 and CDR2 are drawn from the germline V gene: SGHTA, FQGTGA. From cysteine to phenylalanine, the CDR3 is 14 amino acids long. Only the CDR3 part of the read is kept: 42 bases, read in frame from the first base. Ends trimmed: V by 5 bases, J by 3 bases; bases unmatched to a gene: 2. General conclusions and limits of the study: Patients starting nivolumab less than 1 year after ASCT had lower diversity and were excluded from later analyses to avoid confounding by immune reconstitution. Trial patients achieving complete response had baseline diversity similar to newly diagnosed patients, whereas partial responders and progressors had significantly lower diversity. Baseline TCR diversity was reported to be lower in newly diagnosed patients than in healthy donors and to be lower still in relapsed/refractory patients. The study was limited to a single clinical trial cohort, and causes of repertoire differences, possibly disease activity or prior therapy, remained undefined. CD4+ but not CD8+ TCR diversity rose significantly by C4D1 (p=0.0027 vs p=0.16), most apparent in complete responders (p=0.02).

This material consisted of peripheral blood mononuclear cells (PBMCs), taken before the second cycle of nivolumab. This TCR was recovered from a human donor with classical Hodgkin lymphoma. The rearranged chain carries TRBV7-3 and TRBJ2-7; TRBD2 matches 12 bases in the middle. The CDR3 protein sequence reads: CASSLAGGIYEQYF. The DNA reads TGTGCCAGCAGCCTAGCGGGGGGGATCTACGAGCAGTACTTC.